Below are 6 T cell receptor beta chains sequenced from a single sample in a study of shared clonotypes between healthy human individuals. The assay was immunoSEQ multiplex PCR, and TCRdb's table has in-frame clones only and misses some. This table holds approximately 1,000,000 clones, 70% to 80% found once. Sequenced: memory CD4+ T cells from PBMCs. Indicated subset: CD45RA-negative fraction. The receptors come from a man younger than 35 in good health. Some clones in this sample may be carry-over from other donors' samples.

The chain employs TRBV27 and TRBJ2-7; no clear D. The V end was cut by 3 bases, the J end by 2 bases, with 5 bases between. CDR3 size: 12 residues. The germline gives CDR1 MNHEY, CDR2 SMNVEV (reference sequence). CDR3 amino acids: CASSFETYEQYF. For the CDR3, the DNA is TGTGCCAGCAGTTTCGAGACCTACGAGCAGTACTTC.

The gene calls are TRBV27 and TRBJ2-1; D gene ambiguous. Between the trimmed V and J ends, which lost 3 bases and 7 bases, there was a span of 13 bases. Germline V gives CDR1 MNHEY, CDR2 SMNVEV (reference sequence). CDR3 length: 14 residues. CDR3: CASSLSDPGNEQFF. The CDR3 DNA follows: TGTGCCAGCAGTTTGTCAGACCCCGGGAATGAGCAGTTCTTC.

Details on this clone: A much larger clone differs from this one at a single base, so this may be a read error. This CDR3 is also generated by other DNA sequences in the sample. V is TRBV27 and J is TRBJ2-1; the D is unclear. Per the germline V gene, CDR1 is MNHEY and CDR2 is SMNVEV (reference sequence). The CDR3 contains 11 residues. Between the trimmed V and J ends, which lost 5 bases and 4 bases, there was a span of 3 bases. The DNA for the CDR3 is TGTGCCAGCAGTCGGTACAATGAGCAGTTCTTC. The encoded protein is CASSRYNEQFF.

About this clone: Other DNA sequences of this sample code for an identical CDR3. The DNA of the CDR3 is TGTGCCAGCAGCGTCTTAGCGGGATTAACAGATACGCAGTATTTT. This gives the protein CASSVLAGLTDTQYF. This chain joins TRBV9 and TRBJ2-3, with 8 bases that match TRBD2. CDR1 is SGDLS and CDR2 is YYNGEE in the germline V gene. Trimming took 2 bases from V and 3 from J; bases not matched to a gene: 5. CDR3 length equals 15 residues.

Here the CDR3 reads CASSQSPGWGDTQYF. CDR3 nucleotide sequence: TGTGCCAGCTCACAATCCCCGGGTTGGGGAGATACGCAGTATTTT. This sequence joins TRBV18 and TRBJ2-3; D uncertain. This CDR3 spans 15 amino acids. Trimming pared 4 bases from V and 5 bases from J, leaving 16 bases between. From germline, CDR1 is KGHSH and CDR2 LQKENI.

The rearrangement links TRBV6-6 to TRBJ2-5; 8 bases line up with TRBD2. CDR1 and CDR2 from the germline V gene are MNHNY and SVGAGI (reference sequence). The CDR3 has 14 residues. J was trimmed by 4 bases and V by 0 bases; bases with no gene match: 1. The CDR3 reads CASSYSTSVETQYF. In nucleotides, the CDR3 is TGTGCCAGCAGTTACTCGACTAGCGTAGAGACCCAGTACTTC.